These T cell receptor beta chains were read from a single sample in a study of T-cell reconstitution after alpha-beta-depleted transplantation in children. TCRdb processed the PCR reads anew with MiXCR; each CDR3 protein has one entry. The data hold about 490,000 distinct CDR3 sequences, with over 9.5% observed a single time. Sequenced material: PBMCs, taken before TCRalphabeta/CD19-depleted stem cell transplant. These receptors were obtained from a child younger than 10 with inherited bone marrow failure, due to receive a stem cell transplant. CDR3s include the opening cysteine and the closing phenylalanine or tryptophan. A D gene is named only where the DNA matches it firmly. Size is omitted from some rows. Given values are once, few, many or a class for expanded clones.

NA | TRBJ2-3 | TRBV4-3 | NA | CASSQAEGDTQYF | TGCGCCAGCAGCCAAGCGGAGGGAGATACGCAGTATTTT
many | TRBJ2-5 | TRBV24-1 | NA | CATSDFPQGSQAEQETQYF | TGTGCCACCAGTGATTTCCCTCAGGGTTCTCAAGCGGAGCAAGAGACCCAGTACTTC
many | TRBJ1-5 | TRBV28 | TRBD1 | CASSYRGLVNQPQHF | TGTGCCAGCAGTTACAGGGGGCTGGTCAATCAGCCCCAGCATTTT
NA | TRBJ2-7 | TRBV15 | NA | CATSRNPVPYEQYF | TGTGCCACCAGCAGAAACCCTGTACCCTACGAGCAGTACTTC
many | TRBJ1-6 | TRBV12-3/TRBV12-4 | NA | CASQEGASPLHF | TGTGCCAGTCAGGAGGGTGCATCACCCCTCCACTTT
few | TRBJ1-4 | TRBV7-9 | TRBD1 | CASSSATGTGQEKLFF | TGTGCCAGCAGCTCTGCTACCGGGACAGGGCAAGAAAAACTGTTTTTT
many | TRBJ2-1 | TRBV7-6 | TRBD2 | CASSLEMGGRTLDNEQFF | TGTGCCAGCAGCTTAGAAATGGGCGGGAGGACCCTAGACAATGAGCAGTTCTTC
many | TRBJ1-5 | TRBV20-1 | NA | CSARTGSDNQPQHF | TGCAGTGCTAGAACCGGGAGTGACAATCAGCCCCAGCATTTT
many | TRBJ1-1 | TRBV11-2 | TRBD1 | CASSLDLGTGTNTEAFF | TGTGCCAGCAGCTTAGACCTCGGGACAGGGACGAACACTGAAGCTTTCTTT
NA | TRBJ2-7 | TRBV7-2 | NA | CASSLRKGPDQYF | TGTGCCAGCAGCTTACGAAAGGGTCCAGACCAGTACTTC
many | TRBJ1-6 | TRBV7-6 | NA | CASSLQYGGGSPLHF | TGTGCCAGCAGCTTGCAATACGGGGGAGGTTCACCCCTCCACTTT
many | TRBJ2-4 | TRBV4-2 | NA | CASSQDTSWGLSNIQYF | TGTGCCAGCAGCCAAGATACGTCCTGGGGGCTTTCAAACATTCAGTACTTC
many | TRBJ1-1 | TRBV7-9 | NA | CASSKPRGTEAFF | TGTGCCAGCAGCAAACCGCGGGGCACTGAAGCTTTCTTT
many | TRBJ2-1 | TRBV3-1 | TRBD2 | CASSTGTSGYYNEQFF | TGTGCCAGCAGCACTGGGACTAGCGGGTATTACAATGAGCAGTTCTTC
many | TRBJ1-5 | TRBV4-1 | TRBD1 | CASSRTGQGGFQPQHF | TGCGCCAGCAGCCGCACGGGACAGGGTGGTTTTCAGCCCCAGCATTTT
many | TRBJ2-1 | TRBV14 | NA | CASSQPPAGPQFF | TGTGCCAGCAGCCAACCCCCCGCGGGACCCCAGTTCTTC
many | TRBJ2-1 | TRBV20-1 | NA | CSARDNGRGDNEQFF | TGCAGTGCTAGAGATAATGGGCGAGGAGACAATGAGCAGTTCTTC
many | TRBJ2-7 | TRBV10-3 | TRBD2 | CAISKTSGSLYEQYF | TGTGCCATCAGTAAGACTAGCGGGAGTCTGTACGAGCAGTACTTC
many | TRBJ2-5 | TRBV28 | NA | CASSRAGQETQYF | TGTGCCAGCAGCCGGGCAGGGCAAGAGACCCAGTACTTC
many | TRBJ1-1 | TRBV6-2/TRBV6-3 | NA | CASSYRIVGAGRFMNTEAFF | TGTGCCAGCAGTTACAGGATTGTCGGGGCTGGGAGATTCATGAACACTGAAGCTTTCTTT
many | TRBJ2-7 | TRBV6-1 | NA | CAVGAWGLSYEQYF | TGTGCCGTTGGGGCGTGGGGACTCTCCTACGAGCAGTACTTC
many | TRBJ2-7 | TRBV6-7 | NA | CASPLHYEQYF | TGTGCCAGCCCACTTCACTACGAGCAGTACTTC
many | TRBJ2-3 | TRBV4-3 | TRBD2 | CASSQGTSGTSDTQYF | TGCGCCAGCAGCCAGGGGACTAGCGGGACCTCAGATACGCAGTATTTT
few | TRBJ1-2 | TRBV5-6 | NA | CASSLERLSYGYTF | TGTGCCAGCAGCTTGGAACGGCTGAGCTATGGCTACACCTTC
many | TRBJ2-5 | TRBV20-1 | NA | CSALAKETQYF | TGCAGTGCGCTAGCGAAAGAGACCCAGTACTTC
NA | TRBJ2-3 | TRBV9 | TRBD2 | CASSVSGTSGGDTQYF | TGTGCCAGCAGCGTATCAGGGACTAGCGGTGGAGATACGCAGTATTTT
many | TRBJ2-3 | TRBV29-1 | NA | CSVSGSTDTQYF | TGCAGCGTTAGCGGTAGCACAGATACGCAGTATTTT
many | TRBJ2-3 | TRBV18 | TRBD2 | CASSPRTRTSGSTDTQYF | TGTGCCAGCTCACCACGAACCCGGACTAGCGGTAGCACAGATACGCAGTATTTT
NA | TRBJ1-1 | TRBV27 | NA | CASSLDSLGRNTEAFF | TGTGCCAGCAGTTTGGACAGCCTAGGACGGAACACTGAAGCTTTCTTT
many | TRBJ2-3 | TRBV20-1 | NA | CSASGPIRTDTQYF | TGCAGTGCTAGTGGGCCAATCCGCACAGATACGCAGTATTTT
many | TRBJ2-1 | TRBV4-2 | TRBD2 | CASSRTSGRRNEQFF | TGTGCCAGCAGCCGAACTAGCGGGAGAAGAAATGAGCAGTTCTTC